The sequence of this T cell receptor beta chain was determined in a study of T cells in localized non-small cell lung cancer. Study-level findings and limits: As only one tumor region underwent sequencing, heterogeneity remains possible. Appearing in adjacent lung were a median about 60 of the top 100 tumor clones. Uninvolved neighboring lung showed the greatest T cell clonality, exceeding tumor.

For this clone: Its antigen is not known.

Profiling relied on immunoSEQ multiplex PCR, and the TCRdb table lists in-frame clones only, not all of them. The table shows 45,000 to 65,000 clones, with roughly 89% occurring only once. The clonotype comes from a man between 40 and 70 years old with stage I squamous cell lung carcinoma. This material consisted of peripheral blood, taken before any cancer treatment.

CDR3 in amino acids: CATRTGWDQPQHF. The CDR3 DNA reads as TGTGCCACCCGGACAGGGTGGGACCAGCCCCAGCATTTT. The chain couples TRBV19 to TRBJ1-5; 8 bases are a match to TRBD1. There are 13 residues in the CDR3. V gave up 10 bases and J gave up 7 bases; unmatched junction bases: 9. CDR1 is LNHDA and CDR2 is SQIVND in the germline V gene (reference sequence).